Sequencing of this TCR beta chain was carried out in a study of blood T cell dynamics during melanoma immunotherapy. Study at large: Metastatic melanoma patients received first-line pembrolizumab or nivolumab plus ipilimumab.

The germline V gene encodes CDR1 SNHLY and CDR2 FYNNEI. Trimming removed 0 bases from V and 4 bases from J, with 19 bases in between. The CDR3 has 18 amino acids. Study observations and caveats: Whether repertoire-driving clones were melanoma-specific could not be determined. PBMC repertoires of eventual disease-control patients split at W3 into clonality or diversity gains.

Note on this clone: The antigen is not known.

Produced via immunoSEQ multiplex PCR; TCRdb's table is partial and in-frame only. The sample carries more than 13,000 clones, roughly nine tenths recorded once. Time point given: week 3, after first cycle of checkpoint inhibitor. Apart from a couple of fast progressors, RECIST 1.1 response was judged 12 weeks post-infusion. The origin of this receptor is a human donor with melanoma. This material consisted of blood, taken from a patient treated with checkpoint blockade. V and J are TRBV2 and TRBJ2-4; D ambiguous. Here the CDR3 reads CASSEAASSRNQKNIQYF. For the CDR3, the DNA is TGTGCCAGCAGTGAAGCCGCCAGTTCGCGGAACCAAAAAAACATTCAGTACTTC.